This T cell receptor beta chain appears in the sequencing data of a study of blood T cell repertoires in COVID-19. Study in general: The origin of the acute and convalescent COVID-19 samples was the United States, Italy and Spain.

In the original processing: Estimation of nucleated cell counts was performed using reference gene primer amplification. Using immunoSEQ multiplex PCR, the repertoire was profiled, and TCRdb retains in-frame clones only, with some absent. V, J and clone size are those of that table, while D and trimming were read from the DNA. The sample comprises 140,000 or so clones, 85% to 90% of which are singletons, and 11% rests with the top ten. Unmatched junction bases numbered 13, after V lost 5 bases and J lost 2 bases. This CDR3 has 18 amino acids. Per the germline V gene, CDR1 is MNHNY and CDR2 is SVGAGI (reference sequence).

Material: PBMCs or T cells enriched from blood (not recorded which). V and J are TRBV6-6 and TRBJ2-2, with 8 bases aligning to TRBD2. This TCR came from a man aged 55 to 69 who had recovered from COVID-19. CDR3 in amino acids: CASSPYPGGAPNTGELFF. CDR3 nucleotides: TGTGCCAGCAGTCCATACCCCGGGGGGGCCCCCAACACCGGGGAGCTGTTTTTT.